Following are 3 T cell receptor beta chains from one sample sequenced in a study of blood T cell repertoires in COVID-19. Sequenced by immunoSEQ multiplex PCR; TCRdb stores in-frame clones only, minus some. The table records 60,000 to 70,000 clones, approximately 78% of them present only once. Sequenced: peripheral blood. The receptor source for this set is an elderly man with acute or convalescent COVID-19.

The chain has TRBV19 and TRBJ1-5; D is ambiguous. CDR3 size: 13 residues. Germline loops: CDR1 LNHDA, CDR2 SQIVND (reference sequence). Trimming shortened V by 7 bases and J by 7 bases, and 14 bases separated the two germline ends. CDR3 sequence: CASTPSGRQPQHF. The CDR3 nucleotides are TGTGCCAGTACCCCGTCGGGGAGACAGCCCCAGCATTTT.

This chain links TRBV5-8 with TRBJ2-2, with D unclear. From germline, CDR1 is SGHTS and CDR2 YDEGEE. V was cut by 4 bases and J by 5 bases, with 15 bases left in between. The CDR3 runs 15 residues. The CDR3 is CASSRVVVSTGELFF. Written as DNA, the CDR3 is TGTGCCAGCAGCCGGGTGGTCGTCTCAACCGGGGAGCTGTTTTTT.

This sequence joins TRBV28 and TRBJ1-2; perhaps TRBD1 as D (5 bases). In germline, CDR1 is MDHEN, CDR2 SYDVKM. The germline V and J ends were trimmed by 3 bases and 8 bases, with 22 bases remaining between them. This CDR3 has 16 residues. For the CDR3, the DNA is TGTGCCAGCAGTTTCCCCCGGGAGGAGCTCGGGGGAGGCTACACCTTC. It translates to CASSFPREELGGGYTF.